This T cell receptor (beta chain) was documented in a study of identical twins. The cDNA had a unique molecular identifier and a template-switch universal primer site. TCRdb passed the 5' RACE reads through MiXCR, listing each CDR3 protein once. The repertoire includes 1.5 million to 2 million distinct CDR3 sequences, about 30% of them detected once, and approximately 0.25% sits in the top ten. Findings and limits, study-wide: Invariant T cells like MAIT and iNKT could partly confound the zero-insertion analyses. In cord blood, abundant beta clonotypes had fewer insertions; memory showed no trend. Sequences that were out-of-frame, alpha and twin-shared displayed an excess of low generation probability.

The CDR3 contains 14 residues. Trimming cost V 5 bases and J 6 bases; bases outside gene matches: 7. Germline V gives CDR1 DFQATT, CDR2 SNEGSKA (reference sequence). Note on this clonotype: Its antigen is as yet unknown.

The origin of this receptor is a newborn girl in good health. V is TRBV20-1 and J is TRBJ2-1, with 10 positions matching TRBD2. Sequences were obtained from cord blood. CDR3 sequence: CSAYRTSGFNEQFF. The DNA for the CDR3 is TGCAGTGCTTACCGGACTAGCGGATTCAATGAGCAGTTCTTC.